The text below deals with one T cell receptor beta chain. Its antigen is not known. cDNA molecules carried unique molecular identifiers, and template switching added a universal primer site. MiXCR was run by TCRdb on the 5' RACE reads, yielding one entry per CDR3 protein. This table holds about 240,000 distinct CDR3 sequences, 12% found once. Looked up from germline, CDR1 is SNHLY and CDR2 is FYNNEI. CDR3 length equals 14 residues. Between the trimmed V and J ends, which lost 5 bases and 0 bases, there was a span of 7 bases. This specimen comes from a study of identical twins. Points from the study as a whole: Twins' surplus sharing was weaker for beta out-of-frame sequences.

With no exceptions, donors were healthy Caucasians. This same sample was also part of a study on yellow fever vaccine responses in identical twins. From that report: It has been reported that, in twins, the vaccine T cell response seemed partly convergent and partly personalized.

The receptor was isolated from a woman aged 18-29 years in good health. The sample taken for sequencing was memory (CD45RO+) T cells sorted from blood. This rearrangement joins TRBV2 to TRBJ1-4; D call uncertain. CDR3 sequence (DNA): TGTGCCAGCAGTAGCCCTGCAACTAATGAAAAACTGTTTTTT. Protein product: CASSSPATNEKLFF.